This is a list of T cell receptor beta chains from one sample in a study of shared clonotypes between healthy human individuals. TCRdb's copy holds only in-frame clones and misses some; the assay was immunoSEQ multiplex PCR. The sample contains 560,000 or so clones, 90% to 97% of which appear only once. Sample: naive CD8+ T cells sorted from blood. The source of these receptors is a woman aged 30 to 39 in good health. The CDR3 runs from the conserved cysteine through the conserved F or W. The order of the fields is V gene, J gene, clone size, D gene, CDR3 protein, CDR3 DNA. D genes are given only for firm matches. The size entry is marked missing in some rows and otherwise reads once, few, many or a size class.

TRBV2	TRBJ2-3	-	TRBD1	CASSEGTGVTDTQYF	TGTGCCAGCAGTGAAGGGACAGGGGTAACAGATACGCAGTATTTT
TRBV28	TRBJ1-2	-	-	CASSSGVMRDGYTF	TGTGCCAGCAGCTCCGGAGTAATGCGGGATGGCTACACCTTC
TRBV7-9	TRBJ2-7	-	-	CASSSPGRSSYEQYF	TGTGCCAGCAGCAGCCCGGGACGGAGCTCCTACGAGCAGTACTTC
TRBV7-9	TRBJ1-3	-	-	CASSFGPGTGNTIYF	TGTGCCAGCAGCTTCGGCCCGGGGACGGGAAACACCATATATTTT
TRBV13	TRBJ2-7	-	-	CASSTPGLKYEQYF	TGTGCCAGCAGCACACCCGGGCTCAAATACGAGCAGTACTTC
TRBV6-6	TRBJ2-7	-	-	CASSYSGAGYEQYF	TGTGCCAGCAGTTACTCGGGGGCAGGGTACGAGCAGTACTTC
TRBV6-5	TRBJ2-1	-	TRBD1	CASKTGVAYNEQFF	TGTGCCAGCAAGACAGGGGTAGCCTACAATGAGCAGTTCTTC
TRBV7-2	TRBJ2-2	once	TRBD2	CASSLINRRAGAGTGELFF	TGTGCCAGCAGCTTAATTAATAGGAGGGCGGGAGCAGGCACCGGGGAGCTGTTTTTT
TRBV10-2	TRBJ2-1	-	TRBD2	CASSEDLAGGFEQFF	TGCGCCAGCAGTGAGGATCTAGCGGGAGGGTTTGAGCAGTTCTTC
TRBV4-2	TRBJ2-2	-	-	CASSQEVPTGELFF	TGTGCCAGCAGCCAAGAGGTACCGACCGGGGAGCTGTTTTTT
TRBV7-8	TRBJ2-3	once	TRBD2	CASSLPAGGPPDTQYF	TGTGCCAGCAGCTTACCAGCGGGAGGGCCTCCAGATACGCAGTATTTT
TRBV9	TRBJ2-7	-	TRBD1	CASSAQGDRYYEQYF	TGTGCCAGCAGCGCCCAGGGGGACAGGTACTACGAGCAGTACTTC
TRBV27	TRBJ2-3	-	-	CASWRGWGTDTQYF	TGTGCCAGCTGGAGGGGCTGGGGCACAGATACGCAGTATTTT
TRBV13	TRBJ2-1	-	TRBD2	CASSVIAGVNEQFF	TGTGCCAGCAGCGTCATAGCGGGAGTCAATGAGCAGTTCTTC
TRBV9	TRBJ2-7	-	TRBD1	CASSVHLGGQGPTEQYF	TGTGCCAGCAGCGTACACCTAGGGGGACAGGGTCCGACTGAGCAGTACTTC
TRBV27	TRBJ2-1	-	TRBD2	CASSFGAGEYNEQFF	TGTGCCAGCAGTTTCGGGGCGGGGGAATACAATGAGCAGTTCTTC
TRBV28	TRBJ2-3	-	TRBD2	CASRMAGGLDTQYF	TGTGCCAGCAGGATGGCGGGAGGGTTAGATACGCAGTATTTT
TRBV6-1	TRBJ2-1	-	TRBD2	CAISGAYNEQFF	TGTGCCATTAGCGGGGCGTACAATGAGCAGTTCTTC